This entry features one TCR beta chain sequence. The antigen is undetermined. The assay was immunoSEQ multiplex PCR, and TCRdb's table has in-frame clones only and misses some. The repertoire holds more than 75,000 clones, around nine tenths seen once, with less than 6% in the top ten. The V gene's germline CDR1 is KGHSH and CDR2 LQKENI. Trimming cost V 3 bases and J 0 bases, with 9 bases left between them. This CDR3 contains 16 residues. This sample is part of a study of T cell responses to AZD1222 COVID-19 vaccine. Study-wide results and limits: Repertoires were obtained solely post-peak T cell response. Mostly white British, mostly female donors; authors suggested clonal diversity may be underestimated. At study baseline, merely a handful of AZD1222 recipients were seropositive.

The TCR originated in an adult who received the AZD1222 COVID-19 vaccine. The rearrangement joins TRBV18 to TRBJ1-6; tentatively, D is TRBD1 (5 bases). The material sequenced was peripheral blood, taken 28 days after the second AZD1222 dose. The CDR3 DNA sequence: TGTGCCAGCTCACCCATTGACAGCTCCTATAATTCACCCCTCCACTTT. This sequence encodes CASSPIDSSYNSPLHF.